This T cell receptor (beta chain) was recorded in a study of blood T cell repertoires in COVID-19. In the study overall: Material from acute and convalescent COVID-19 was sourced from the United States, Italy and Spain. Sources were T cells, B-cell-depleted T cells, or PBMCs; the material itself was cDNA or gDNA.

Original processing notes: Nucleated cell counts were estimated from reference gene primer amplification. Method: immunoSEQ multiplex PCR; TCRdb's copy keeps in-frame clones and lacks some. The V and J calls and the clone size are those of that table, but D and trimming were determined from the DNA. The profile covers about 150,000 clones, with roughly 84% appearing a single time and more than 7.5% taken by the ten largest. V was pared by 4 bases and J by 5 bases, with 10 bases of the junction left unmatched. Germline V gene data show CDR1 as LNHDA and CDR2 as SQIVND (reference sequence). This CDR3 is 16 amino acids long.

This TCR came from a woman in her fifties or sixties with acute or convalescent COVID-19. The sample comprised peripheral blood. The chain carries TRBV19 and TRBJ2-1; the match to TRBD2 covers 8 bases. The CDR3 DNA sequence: TGTGCCAGTAGTACCCCCAGCGGGAGCACTAACAATGAGCAGTTCTTC. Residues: CASSTPSGSTNNEQFF.